The rows below give T cell receptor beta chains drawn from one sample of a study of a mutant IDH1 vaccine in newly diagnosed glioma. The data were produced by immunoSEQ multiplex PCR, yet TCRdb's version contains in-frame clones alone and is incomplete. Of about 98,000 clones in the sample, around 90% were seen once. This sample comprised PBMCs, obtained from a glioma patient treated with radiotherapy, temozolomide or both. These receptors originate from a woman aged 45-59 years with glioma. Both conserved end residues are part of each CDR3. A D gene is named only where the DNA matches it firmly. Rows may omit the clone size; those that give it use once, few, many or a size class.

- | few | TRBJ1-1 | TRBV28 | TGTGCCAGCAGTTTCCTCAGGACAAGGGCTTTCTTT | CASSFLRTRAFF
TRBD1 | - | TRBJ2-3 | TRBV28 | TGTGCCAGCAGTGGTTATGGACAGGGCAAAGATACGCAGTATTTT | CASSGYGQGKDTQYF
TRBD1 | - | TRBJ2-7 | TRBV28 | TGTGCCAGCAGTTCCGGGACAGAAGTTTCAAAGCAGTACTTC | CASSSGTEVSKQYF
- | - | TRBJ1-2 | TRBV5-1 | TGCGCCAGCACGGCGGGCAGCGACTATGGCTACACCTTC | CASTAGSDYGYTF
TRBD2 | - | TRBJ2-3 | TRBV13 | TGTGCCAGCGGACTAGCGATCACAGATACGCAGTATTTT | CASGLAITDTQYF
TRBD1 | - | TRBJ1-3 | TRBV6-1 | TGTGCCACCGTGACAGGGGTTGGAAACACCATATATTTT | CATVTGVGNTIYF
TRBD1 | once | TRBJ2-7 | TRBV28 | TGTGCCAGCAGTTCCCCCCAGGGGGAGAGCTCCTACGAGCAGTACTTC | CASSSPQGESSYEQYF
- | - | TRBJ1-3 | TRBV6-5 | TGTGCCAGCAGTTCCGGAGGAACTGGAAACACCATATATTTT | CASSSGGTGNTIYF
- | - | TRBJ2-5 | TRBV6-5 | TGTGCCAGCAGTCCCGACAGCCAAGAGACCCAGTACTTC | CASSPDSQETQYF
- | - | TRBJ2-1 | TRBV9 | TGTGCCAGCAGCGGTCTCGGGAGTCCCTACAATGAGCAGTTCTTC | CASSGLGSPYNEQFF
- | - | TRBJ1-4 | TRBV23-1 | TGCGCCAGCAGTCCGTCCCAGGACGCAACTAATGAAAAACTGTTTTTT | CASSPSQDATNEKLFF
- | - | TRBJ2-6 | TRBV7-9 | TGTGCCAGCAGCTTGGGCCAGACCTCTGGGGCCAACGTCCTGACTTTC | CASSLGQTSGANVLTF
- | - | TRBJ1-2 | TRBV19 | TGTGCCAGTAGTATTGGCTATCGGGACTATGGCTACACCTTC | CASSIGYRDYGYTF
TRBD1 | - | TRBJ2-7 | TRBV5-1 | TGCGCCAGCAGTCCGATTCCGGGACAGGGAGCCGAGCAGTACTTC | CASSPIPGQGAEQYF
- | - | TRBJ2-5 | TRBV4-1 | TGCGCCAGCAGCCCCTCTTCGGGTGAGCTTGGGACCCAGTACTTC | CASSPSSGELGTQYF
- | - | TRBJ2-7 | TRBV7-8 | TGTGCCAGCAGCTTAGAAAGGGGTGGTGGCTACGAGCAGTACTTC | CASSLERGGGYEQYF
- | few | TRBJ1-1 | TRBV27 | TGTGCCAGCAGGGCCCGGGGAGTCTTTGGGACTGAAGCTTTCTTT | CASRARGVFGTEAFF
- | - | TRBJ1-6 | TRBV19 | TGTGCCAGTAGTCGGTCAGGGATTAATTCACCCCTCCACTTT | CASSRSGINSPLHF
- | - | TRBJ1-2 | TRBV2 | TGTGCCAGCAGTGTAGAGGGGAAAGGATATGGCTACACCTTC | CASSVEGKGYGYTF
- | once | TRBJ2-7 | TRBV6-5 | TGTGCCAGCGGGGCCTACGAGCAGTACTTC | CASGAYEQYF
- | - | TRBJ2-7 | TRBV2 | TGTGCCAGCATCGCGCAGGGAACCTACGAGCAGTACTTC | CASIAQGTYEQYF
- | few | TRBJ2-5 | TRBV5-6 | TGTGCCAGCAGCTTGGCCTTTCAGCCTAGGGGTGAGACCCAGTACTTC | CASSLAFQPRGETQYF
TRBD1 | - | TRBJ2-7 | TRBV6-6 | TGTGCCAGCAGTTACTCACAGGGGCGGTACGAGCAGTACTTC | CASSYSQGRYEQYF
- | - | TRBJ2-5 | TRBV5-1 | TGCGCCAGCAGCCTACAGGGTTGGGAGCAGTACTTC | CASSLQGWEQYF
TRBD1 | once | TRBJ1-4 | TRBV5-1 | TGCGCCAGCAGCCACGACAGGGGGAAGGAAGAAAAACTGTTTTTT | CASSHDRGKEEKLFF
- | - | TRBJ1-2 | TRBV7-5 | TGTGCCAGAAGCCCAGACCAGGGGGGACAGTCGCCGTATGGCTACACCTTC | CARSPDQGGQSPYGYTF
TRBD1 | - | TRBJ2-7 | TRBV5-6 | TGTGCCAGCAGCTTCGGGACAGGAGGCTACGAGCAGTACTTC | CASSFGTGGYEQYF
- | - | TRBJ2-5 | TRBV28 | TGTGCCAGCAGTTTAAAACAGCAAGAGACCCAGTACTTC | CASSLKQQETQYF
- | - | TRBJ1-2 | TRBV30 | TGTGCCTGGAGTGTAGCAGGATTCTATGGCTACACCTTC | CAWSVAGFYGYTF
- | - | TRBJ1-3 | TRBV21-1 | TGTGCCAGCAGCAAAGCGAACAGTCCAATTGTTTCCCCCTCTGGAAACACCATATATTTT | CASSKANSPIVSPSGNTIYF
- | - | TRBJ1-1 | TRBV4-2 | TGTGCCAGCCGTGGACAAGTGGACACTGAAGCTTTCTTT | CASRGQVDTEAFF